What follows are 15 T cell receptor beta chains derived from one specimen sequenced in a study of blood T cell repertoires in COVID-19. Data came from immunoSEQ multiplex PCR; TCRdb stores just in-frame clones and leaves some out. Of tens of thousands of clones in the sample, about nine tenths are singletons; the top ten hold about 3.3%. Input material: peripheral blood. These receptors originate from a woman aged 70-85 years with acute or convalescent COVID-19.

The V call is TRBV5-1, the J call TRBJ1-6; the D gene is possibly TRBD1 (6 bases). The germline V gene encodes CDR1 SGHRS and CDR2 YFSETQ. Trimming removed 7 bases at V and 9 bases at J, with 17 bases between. The CDR3 loop spans 14 amino acids. The CDR3 DNA reads TGCGCCAGCGGCTCGGGACACGAGGCTTCACCCCTCCACTTT. Translation: CASGSGHEASPLHF.

The chain joins TRBV6-5 to TRBJ1-1, with D unresolved. V was clipped by 8 bases and J by 0 bases, with 10 bases between them. The CDR3 length is 13 residues. The V gene's germline CDR1 is MNHEY and CDR2 SVGAGI. The CDR3 nucleotides read TGTGCCAGCTGGGAGAACATGAACACTGAAGCTTTCTTT. Translated: CASWENMNTEAFF.

J is TRBJ1-1 and V is TRBV7-2; 7 bases fit TRBD1. Trimming cost V 3 bases and J 1 base; bases outside gene matches: 2. The CDR3 covers 14 residues. Germline CDR1 is SGHTA and CDR2 is FQGNSA. The CDR3 DNA is TGTGCCAGCAGCTTTTGGACAGGGAACACTGAAGCTTTCTTT. Protein: CASSFWTGNTEAFF.

The chain joins TRBV27 to TRBJ1-3; 9 bases are shared with TRBD1. CDR1 MNHEY and CDR2 SMNVEV come from the germline V gene (reference sequence). This CDR3 is 14 amino acids long. V was clipped by 7 bases and J by 8 bases; unmatched bases: 9. This chain's CDR3 is CASTRTGASHTIYF. In nucleotides, the CDR3 is TGTGCCAGCACCAGGACAGGGGCGTCCCACACCATATATTTT.

By share of the sample, this clone is medium-sized. Other DNA sequences in this specimen translate into the identical CDR3. V usage is TRBV6-5 and J usage is TRBJ1-2, with TRBD1 matching 9 bases. J lost 7 bases, V lost 2 bases, and 5 bases had no gene match. In germline, CDR1 is MNHEY, CDR2 SVGAGI. The CDR3 loop spans 14 amino acids. The CDR3 reads CASSYTGQGSGYTF. The DNA of the CDR3 is TGTGCCAGCAGTTACACGGGACAGGGCAGTGGCTACACCTTC.

Here the CDR3 DNA reads TGCAGCGTTGTACTAGCGGGAGTTTCCTACGAGCAGTACTTC. The encoded protein is CSVVLAGVSYEQYF. The gene calls are TRBV29-1 and TRBJ2-7; 11 bases line up with TRBD2. The CDR3 totals 14 residues. V shed 4 bases and J 1 base; nucleotides not matched to a gene: 3. CDR1 and CDR2 (germline): SQVTM, ANQGSEA.

The chain couples TRBV27 to TRBJ2-1, with a possible D match to TRBD1 (6 bases). The CDR3 covers 14 residues. Trimming shortened V by 5 bases and J by 5 bases, and 13 bases separated the two germline ends. Germline loops: CDR1 MNHEY, CDR2 SMNVEV (reference sequence). The CDR3: CASSHGQLNNEQFF. CDR3 in DNA: TGTGCCAGCAGTCACGGACAGCTCAACAATGAGCAGTTCTTC.

The chain joins TRBV10-2 to TRBJ2-2, with 7 bases matching TRBD2. The germline V gene encodes CDR1 WSHSY and CDR2 SAAADI. The CDR3 extends over 15 amino acids. J gave up 9 bases and V 0 bases, and 7 bases lay outside the gene matches. Written as DNA, the CDR3 is TGCGCCAGCAGTGAGTCGAAACGGGGGGACCGGGAGCTGTTTTTT. Translated: CASSESKRGDRELFF.

V gene TRBV28 combines with J gene TRBJ1-1, with TRBD1 as a possible D gene (6 bases). Germline CDR1 is MDHEN and CDR2 is SYDVKM. Trimming took off 7 bases at V and 2 bases at J, with 17 bases between the two ends. This CDR3 is 15 amino acids long. The CDR3 DNA reads TGTGCCAGCACCGATCCCGGGACAACTAACACTGAAGCTTTCTTT. Encoded protein: CASTDPGTTNTEAFF.

This clone has just one count. V gene TRBV6-1 combines with J gene TRBJ2-7; D may be TRBD2 (6 bases). The germline V gene has CDR1 MNHNS and CDR2 SASEGT. The CDR3 is made up of 15 amino acids. Trimming stripped 1 base from V and 2 bases from J, with 12 bases between. The CDR3 reads CASSEEAGGPYEQYV. The CDR3 DNA reads TGTGCCAGCAGTGAAGAAGCCGGGGGTCCCTACGAGCAGTACGTC.

The genes are TRBV6-5 and TRBJ1-1, with D unclear. This CDR3 contains 14 residues. CDR1 and CDR2 (germline): MNHEY, SVGAGI. V was cut by 3 bases and J by 0 bases, with 8 bases left in between. DNA of the CDR3: TGTGCCAGCAGTTATGCACACATGAACACTGAAGCTTTCTTT. This codes for CASSYAHMNTEAFF.

The J gene is TRBJ2-5, the V gene TRBV7-8; no clear D gene. This CDR3 has 15 amino acids. V lost 4 bases and J lost 5, with 17 bases in between. The germline V gene encodes CDR1 SGHVS and CDR2 FQNEAQ. The CDR3 nucleotides are TGTGCCAGCAGCTCCTCCCCCATCGCTCGGGAGACCCAGTACTTC. Protein sequence: CASSSSPIARETQYF.

This rearrangement joins TRBV12-3 or TRBV12-4 to TRBJ2-7; D is perhaps TRBD1 (6 bases). This CDR3 has 13 residues. V was pared by 7 bases and J by 6 bases, with 16 bases between. The CDR3, as DNA: TGTGCCAGCACCCACAGGGCGGACTGCGAGCAGTACGTC. Residues: CASTHRADCEQYV.

The chain employs TRBV18 and TRBJ2-5; perhaps TRBD1 as D (6 bases). The CDR3 contains 14 residues. Trimming took off 0 bases at V and 2 bases at J, with 7 bases between the two ends. CDR1 is KGHSH, CDR2 LQKENI, per germline. The CDR3 protein is CASSPPTGQETQYF. The CDR3 coding sequence is TGTGCCAGCTCACCACCCACAGGGCAAGAGACCCAGTACTTC.

This chain joins TRBV6-2 or TRBV6-3 and TRBJ1-5, with 9 nucleotides matching TRBD1. The CDR3 has 15 residues. With V trimmed by 5 bases and J by 2 bases, 4 bases remained unmatched. Germline CDR1 is MNHEY and CDR2 is SVGEGT. As DNA, the CDR3 is TGTGCCAGCAGTACAGGGGGCTTCGGCAATCAGCCCCAGCATTTT. Protein sequence: CASSTGGFGNQPQHF.